This TCR beta chain was identified in a study of response to subunit inactivated influenza vaccine (dated by TCRdb to between 2017 and 2018). A note on the overall study: Deep quantitative T cell receptor repertoire profiling was used in the study to track responses to a trivalent subunit inactivated influenza vaccine. Overall study outcomes, separate from this receptor: According to the authors, only a limited number of new T cells may be recruited by each seasonal influenza vaccination.

The library came from RT-PCR. Sequencing took place on an Illumina HiSeq 2500. The public reads were reanalyzed by TCRdb: fastp trimming at Q25, MiXCR alignment, in-frame beta chains only. One record per CDR3 amino acid sequence lists the most common genes and DNA. Within this sample are under 750,000 distinct CDR3 sequences, with approximately 12% of them counted one time only. The ten biggest clones cover roughly 10% of the sample. Trimmed from V: 5 bases; trimmed from J: 0 bases; junction bases lacking a gene match: 6. CDR1 DFQATT and CDR2 SNEGSKA were looked up in the germline V gene (reference sequence). The CDR3 measures 16 amino acids from cysteine to phenylalanine. Only the CDR3 DNA is retained, 48 bases long and in frame from the first base. Notes on this clonotype: What this receptor recognizes is not known. Base qualities are not at hand, and no much larger clone is one base apart.

The TCR originated in a man in his forties or fifties who received an inactivated influenza vaccine. Donor details come from another sample of the same person, matched by shared clones. The receptor chain draws on TRBV20-1 and TRBJ2-3, and TRBD2 aligns with 12 junction nucleotides. The sequenced sample was PBMCs from blood, obtained on the day of vaccination. The CDR3 protein is CSAPGTSGLSTDTQYF. DNA sequence: TGCAGTGCTCCTGGGACTAGCGGGCTAAGCACAGATACGCAGTATTTT.